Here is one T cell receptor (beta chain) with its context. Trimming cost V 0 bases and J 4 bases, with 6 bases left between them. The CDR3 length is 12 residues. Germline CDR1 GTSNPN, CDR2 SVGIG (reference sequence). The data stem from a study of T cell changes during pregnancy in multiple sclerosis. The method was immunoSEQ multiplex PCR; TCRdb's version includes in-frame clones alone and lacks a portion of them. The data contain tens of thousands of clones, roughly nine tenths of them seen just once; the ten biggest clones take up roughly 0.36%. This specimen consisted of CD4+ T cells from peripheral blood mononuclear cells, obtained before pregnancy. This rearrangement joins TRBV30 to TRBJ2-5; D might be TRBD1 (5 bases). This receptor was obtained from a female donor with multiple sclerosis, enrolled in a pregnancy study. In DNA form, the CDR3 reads TGTGCCTGGAGTGTACAGGTAGAGACCCAGTACTTC. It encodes CAWSVQVETQYF. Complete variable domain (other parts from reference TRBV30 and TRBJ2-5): SQTIHQWPATLVQPVGSPLSLECTVEGTSNPNLYWYRQAAGRGLQLLFYSVGIGQISSEVPQNLSASRPQDRQFILSSKKLLLSDSGFYLCAWSVQVETQYFGPGTRLLVL.